This T cell receptor beta chain was identified during a study of neoadjuvant anti-PD-1 for oral cavity cancer. General study findings and limits: Greater tumor shrinkage accompanied bigger post-treatment sizes of preexisting clones. Higher pretreatment Treg/Th17 ratios tracked higher pretreatment blood clonality.

Time point reported: after neoadjuvant nivolumab, at surgical resection. Patients had newly diagnosed, untreated stage II-IVA oral cavity squamous cell carcinoma. Only a few counts were recorded for this clone. Its antigen remains unidentified. Most tumor samples had 4 to 6 ug input DNA in two replicates. Method: immunoSEQ multiplex PCR; TCRdb's copy keeps in-frame clones and lacks some. The sample has roughly 25,000 clones, about 30% seen once. V shed 5 bases and J shed 4 bases, with 17 bases lying between them. This CDR3 spans 15 amino acids. CDR1 is SGHTA, CDR2 FQGNSA, per germline. The receptor was derived from a person between 35 and 79 years old with oral cavity squamous cell carcinoma. The chain uses TRBV7-2 and TRBJ1-1; D is perhaps TRBD1 (6 bases). This sample comprised tumor tissue, obtained after nivolumab (anti-PD-1) treatment. CDR3 coding DNA: TGTGCCAGCAGCGTCTGGACAGAGCTTCGCACTGAAGCTTTCTTT. Translation: CASSVWTELRTEAFF.